This TCR beta chain is from a study of tumor-infiltrating lymphocytes in primary liver carcinoma. Study summary: Primary liver carcinomas in the patients were surgically resected. Whole-study results and caveats: The 250 largest clones made up significantly more of tumor than blood repertoires (p = 0.039).

The V segment lost 2 bases and the J segment 3 bases; nucleotides outside the gene matches: 8. Germline CDR1 MNHNY, CDR2 SVGAGI (reference sequence). This CDR3 has 17 amino acids. Germline DNA was also extracted, with blood RNA taken from unsorted whole blood. The patients carried chronic HBV infection and had received no treatment. From about 530 ng total RNA, TCR beta cDNA was generated with a primer in the constant region. A slightly modified ARM-PCR protocol with three nested multiplex PCR rounds produced these TCR beta libraries. Researchers ran the first two PCR rounds for roughly 10 cycles each with TRBV1-TRBV30 forward primers and a C-beta reverse primer. TCRdb passed the multiplex PCR reads through MiXCR, listing each CDR3 protein once. This sample has about 180,000 distinct CDR3 sequences; 50% to 75% occur once, and the top ten carry 72%. Concerning this clonotype itself: What it recognizes is unknown.

The clonotype comes from a middle-aged man with primary liver carcinoma and hepatitis B virus infection. The chain uses TRBV6-6 and TRBJ2-5; 11 bases line up with TRBD2. Sequences were obtained from peripheral blood. The CDR3: CASSYLSGLAEKETQYF. In DNA form, the CDR3 reads TGTGCCAGCAGTTACCTATCGGGACTAGCGGAAAAAGAGACCCAGTACTTC.